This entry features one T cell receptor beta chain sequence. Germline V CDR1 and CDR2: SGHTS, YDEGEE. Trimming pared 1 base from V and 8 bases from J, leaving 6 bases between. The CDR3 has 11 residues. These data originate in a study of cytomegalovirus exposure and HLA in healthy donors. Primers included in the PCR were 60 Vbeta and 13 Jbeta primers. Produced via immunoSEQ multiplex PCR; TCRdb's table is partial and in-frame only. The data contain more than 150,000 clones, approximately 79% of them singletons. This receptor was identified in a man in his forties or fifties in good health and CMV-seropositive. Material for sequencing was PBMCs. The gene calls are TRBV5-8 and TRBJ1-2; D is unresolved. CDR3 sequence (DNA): TGTGCCAGCAGCTTGATTGAGGGCTACACCTTC. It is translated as CASSLIEGYTF.